The 29 T cell receptor beta chains below were found in one sample sequenced in a study of shared clonotypes between healthy human individuals. The method was immunoSEQ multiplex PCR; TCRdb's version includes in-frame clones alone and lacks a portion of them. The sample consists of some 2,500,000 clones, 93% of them appearing once. Sequenced input: naive CD4+ T cells from PBMCs. Described subset: CD45RA+ positively selected. The receptors stem from a man in his late teens or twenties in good health. Some clones in this sample may be carry-over from other donors' samples.

The V gene is TRBV11-1, the J gene TRBJ2-7, with 9 nucleotides matching TRBD1. J was trimmed by 2 bases and V by 2 bases; bases with no gene match: 4. The CDR3 runs 15 residues. Germline V lookup: CDR1 SGHAT, CDR2 FQDESV (reference sequence). DNA of the CDR3: TGTGCCAGCAGCTTATCCGGGACAGGGACCTACGAGCAGTACTTC. The encoded protein is CASSLSGTGTYEQYF.

Here the CDR3 DNA reads TGTGCCAGCAGGGGAGCGGGAGGTACATACAATGAGCAGTTCTTC. It specifies CASRGAGGTYNEQFF. The rearrangement joins TRBV6-1 to TRBJ2-1; 9 bases map to TRBD2. The CDR3 runs 15 residues. V was pared by 6 bases and J by 4 bases, with 7 bases of the junction left unmatched. Per the germline V gene, CDR1 is MNHNS and CDR2 is SASEGT.

The chain couples TRBV4-3 to TRBJ1-4; tentative D call: TRBD1 (5 bases). CDR3 size: 16 residues. The ends were cut back, 0 bases at V and 8 bases at J, with 16 bases in the middle. Germline V CDR1 and CDR2: LGHNA, YSLEER. The CDR3 sequence is CASSQDAGGEGEKLFF. Written as DNA, the CDR3 is TGCGCCAGCAGCCAAGATGCAGGAGGGGAAGGCGAAAAACTGTTTTTT.

This chain connects TRBV7-2 to TRBJ2-7; D perhaps matches TRBD1 (6 bases). CDR1 and CDR2 from the germline V gene are SGHTA and FQGNSA. The CDR3 spans 15 residues. V dropped 1 base and J dropped 2 bases, with 12 bases sitting between them. CDR3 amino acids: CASSLVGQWTYEQYF. The CDR3 coding sequence is TGTGCCAGCAGCTTAGTTGGACAGTGGACCTACGAGCAGTACTTC.

As for this clone: This CDR3 is also generated by other DNA sequences in the sample. The V call is TRBV7-2, the J call TRBJ1-2; D remains ambiguous. Germline V gene sequence: CDR1 SGHTA, CDR2 FQGNSA. V was clipped by 1 base and J by 2 bases, with 5 bases between them. The CDR3 is 13 residues long. The CDR3 DNA follows: TGTGCCAGCAGCTTAGGGATAAACTATGGCTACACCTTC. Its translation: CASSLGINYGYTF.

The rearrangement links TRBV7-3 to TRBJ2-1; the match to TRBD2 covers 10 bases. The germline V gene encodes CDR1 SGHTA and CDR2 FQGTGA. With V trimmed by 5 bases and J by 3 bases, 16 bases remained unmatched. The CDR3 has 19 residues. In DNA, the CDR3 is TGTGCCAGCAGCCGCCGGGGAGCGGGAGGGCCCCCCTACTACAATGAGCAGTTCTTC. Translation: CASSRRGAGGPPYYNEQFF. Based on the CDR3 plus reference TRBV7-3 and TRBJ2-1, the full variable domain is GAGVSQTPSNKVTEKGKYVELRCDPISGHTALYWYRQSLGQGPEFLIYFQGTGAADDSGLPNDRFFAVRPEGSVSTLKIQRTERGDSAVYLCASSRRGAGGPPYYNEQFFGPGTRLTVL.

This clone was picked up one time. The J gene is TRBJ2-2, the V gene TRBV4-3; the D gene is possibly TRBD1 (7 bases). Germline CDR1 reads LGHNA; CDR2 reads YSLEER. The CDR3 runs to 16 residues. Trimming cost V 0 bases and J 3 bases, with 11 bases left between them. CDR3: CASSQDFRGDTGELFF. The CDR3 coding sequence is TGCGCCAGCAGCCAAGATTTCAGGGGGGACACCGGGGAGCTGTTTTTT.

The CDR3 region has the DNA TGTGCCAGCAGTTACTCGGACAGGGGGCAGAACGAGCAGTACTTC. This encodes CASSYSDRGQNEQYF. This chain uses TRBV6-5 with TRBJ2-7; 11 nucleotides match TRBD1. The CDR3 is 15 amino acids. V shed 0 bases, J shed 5 bases, and the junction held 3 bases outside the gene matches. The germline V gene encodes CDR1 MNHEY and CDR2 SVGAGI.

This chain connects TRBV27 to TRBJ2-7; tentative D call: TRBD1 (6 bases). The germline V gene encodes CDR1 MNHEY and CDR2 SMNVEV (reference sequence). The CDR3 consists of 14 residues. Between the trimmed V and J ends, which lost 5 bases and 1 base, there was a span of 12 bases. CDR3: CASSTRDKSYEQYF. CDR3 DNA sequence: TGTGCCAGCAGTACTCGGGACAAGTCCTACGAGCAGTACTTC.

The chain joins TRBV18 to TRBJ1-2; D possibly corresponds to TRBD1 (6 bases). V lost 1 base to trimming and J lost 3 bases, with 15 bases between them. CDR3 length: 16 amino acids. CDR1 and CDR2 (germline): KGHSH, LQKENI. The CDR3 region has the DNA TGTGCCAGCTCACCACAACAGGGTGCCGGCGACTATGGCTACACCTTC. Its protein is CASSPQQGAGDYGYTF.

V and J are TRBV4-3 and TRBJ1-6; 9 nucleotides agree with TRBD1. The junction had 7 bases not matched to a gene; V was cut back by 1 base and J by 6 bases. The CDR3 length is 17 residues. CDR1 is LGHNA, CDR2 YSLEER, per germline. The CDR3 region is CASSQGTGAGFNSPLHF. The CDR3 coding sequence is TGCGCCAGCAGCCAAGGGACAGGGGCCGGGTTTAATTCACCCCTCCACTTT.

The V and J genes are TRBV7-6 and TRBJ1-1; a possible D gene is TRBD1 (5 bases). The CDR3 is made up of 13 amino acids. CDR1 SGHVS and CDR2 FNYEAQ come from the germline V gene. Trimming stripped 2 bases from V and 7 bases from J, with 11 bases between. The DNA of the CDR3 is TGTGCCAGCAGCTTAAGAGGCGGGGGTGAAGCTTTCTTT. Translation gives CASSLRGGGEAFF.

This clone was seen once. The chain employs TRBV5-4 and TRBJ2-3; 9 bases map to TRBD1. From germline, CDR1 is SGHNT and CDR2 YYREEE (reference sequence). Trimming took 2 bases from V and 2 from J; bases not matched to a gene: 9. CDR3 length: 17 residues. Here the CDR3 DNA reads TGTGCCAGCAGCTTCTCTCTCGGGACAGGGCTCACAGATACGCAGTATTTT. Protein sequence: CASSFSLGTGLTDTQYF.

This chain links TRBV27 with TRBJ2-7; unclear D gene. Germline V lookup: CDR1 MNHEY, CDR2 SMNVEV (reference sequence). The length of the CDR3 is 15 residues. V lost 0 bases, J lost 5 bases, and 14 bases lay in between. The chain's CDR3 is CASSLSQQWINEQYF. The CDR3 DNA follows: TGTGCCAGCAGTTTATCGCAACAGTGGATCAACGAGCAGTACTTC.

J is TRBJ1-2 and V is TRBV6-5; TRBD1 agrees at 9 bases. Losses at the gene ends were 5 bases for V and 7 bases for J; bases not matched to a gene: 11. This CDR3 has 15 amino acids. Looked up from germline, CDR1 is MNHEY and CDR2 is SVGAGI. The CDR3 loop reads CASSRPGTGRSGYTF. DNA for the CDR3: TGTGCCAGCAGTCGTCCCGGGACAGGGCGCAGTGGCTACACCTTC.

V and J are TRBV7-8 and TRBJ2-3, with D tentatively TRBD2 (6 bases). V was pared by 5 bases and J by 2 bases, with 14 bases between. The CDR3 is made up of 15 amino acids. Per germline, CDR1 SGHVS and CDR2 FQNEAQ. In DNA form, the CDR3 reads TGTGCCAGCAGCCCGCGGGACCCCTACACAGATACGCAGTATTTT. Translating gives CASSPRDPYTDTQYF. Combining the CDR3 with reference TRBV7-8 and TRBJ2-3 gives the whole variable domain GAGVSQSPRYKVAKRGQDVALRCDPISGHVSLFWYQQALGQGPEFLTYFQNEAQLDKSGLPSDRFFAERPEGSVSTLKIQRTQQEDSAVYLCASSPRDPYTDTQYFGPGTRLTVL.

CDR3 region: CASGKAQETQYF. The DNA of the CDR3 is TGTGCCAGCGGAAAAGCCCAAGAGACCCAGTACTTC. This chain uses TRBV6-1 with TRBJ2-5; D gene uncertain. Trimming took 8 bases from V and 1 from J, leaving 8 bases between them. The CDR3 extends over 12 amino acids. Germline V gene lookup returns CDR1 MNHNS and CDR2 SASEGT.

This clone was picked up a small number of times. Other nucleotide sequences in the sample specify the same CDR3. The chain couples TRBV7-3 to TRBJ2-1, with 12 bases aligning to TRBD2. There are 15 residues in the CDR3. The V gene end was trimmed by 5 bases and the J gene end by 4 bases; junction bases not matched to a gene: 3. Germline CDR1 and CDR2: SGHTA and FQGTGA. In nucleotides, the CDR3 is TGTGCCAGCAGCCCGACTAGCGGGAGTTACAATGAGCAGTTCTTC. Encoded protein: CASSPTSGSYNEQFF.

The CDR3 here is CASSQRAGPGNEQFF. CDR3 nucleotides: TGTGCCAGCAGCCAACGCGCAGGGCCGGGCAATGAGCAGTTCTTC. The J gene is TRBJ2-1, the V gene TRBV7-2; D may be TRBD1 (5 bases). The CDR3 loop spans 15 amino acids. V lost 5 bases, J lost 6 bases, and 17 bases lay in between. CDR1 SGHTA and CDR2 FQGNSA come from the germline V gene.

The chain couples TRBV10-2 to TRBJ2-2; D possibly uses TRBD1 or TRBD2 (5 bases each). Trimming left V 10 bases short and J 3 bases short, with 18 bases between. Germline assignment: CDR1 WSHSY and CDR2 SAAADI. CDR3 length: 15 residues. The CDR3 DNA sequence: TGCGCCATCCAACTCTCTCGGGACCACACCGGGGAGCTGTTTTTT. Encoded protein: CAIQLSRDHTGELFF.

The chain carries TRBV15 and TRBJ1-3, with a weak D call TRBD1 (5 bases). With 1 base removed from V and 0 bases from J, the gap between germline ends came to 10 bases. CDR3 size: 16 residues. Per germline, CDR1 LNHNV and CDR2 YYDKDF (reference sequence). DNA of the CDR3: TGTGCCACCAGCAGAGGGGGCAGGGTCTCTGGAAACACCATATATTTT. The encoded protein is CATSRGGRVSGNTIYF.

The genes are TRBV28 and TRBJ2-7, with TRBD2 matching over 7 bases. The CDR3 is 16 amino acids. The junction had 18 bases not matched to a gene; V was cut back by 7 bases and J by 6 bases. Germline V gene lookup returns CDR1 MDHEN and CDR2 SYDVKM. CDR3 in amino acids: CASIYWGGSGAGEQYF. For the CDR3, the DNA is TGTGCCAGCATCTACTGGGGCGGGAGTGGGGCTGGCGAGCAGTACTTC.

The chain carries TRBV28 and TRBJ1-1; a possible D gene is TRBD1 (5 bases). Germline V lookup: CDR1 MDHEN, CDR2 SYDVKM. The CDR3 is made up of 13 amino acids. The V gene lost 5 bases and the J gene lost 6 bases, with 13 bases spanning the gap. The CDR3 protein is CASSPQGLPEAFF. CDR3 DNA: TGTGCCAGCAGTCCCCAGGGCCTCCCTGAAGCTTTCTTT.

The chain combines TRBV6-1 with TRBJ2-5; TRBD2 matches 10 bases. Germline V gene lookup returns CDR1 MNHNS and CDR2 SASEGT. The CDR3 spans 15 residues. After removal of 4 bases from V and 4 bases from J, the junction contained 6 bases not matched to a gene. The CDR3 sequence is CASSGHIAGGETQYF. The CDR3 DNA reads TGTGCCAGCAGTGGCCACATAGCGGGAGGAGAGACCCAGTACTTC.

The chain recombines TRBV4-2 with TRBJ2-6; D may be TRBD1 or TRBD2 (5 bases each). Trimming removed 4 bases from V and 1 base from J, with 29 bases in between. Germline loops: CDR1 LGHNA, CDR2 YNFKEQ. The CDR3 length is 22 residues. The CDR3 sequence: CASSRYKVYRDPWISGANVLTF. CDR3 DNA sequence: TGTGCCAGCAGCCGATACAAGGTTTACCGGGACCCGTGGATATCTGGGGCCAACGTCCTGACTTTC.

The rearrangement links TRBV5-8 to TRBJ1-2, with D unclear. V was cut by 1 base and J by 5 bases, with 6 bases left in between. In germline, CDR1 is SGHTS, CDR2 YDEGEE. The CDR3 covers 12 residues. The CDR3 DNA is TGTGCCAGCAGCTTGTGGCCGTATGGCTACACCTTC. This gives the protein CASSLWPYGYTF.

The chain is built from TRBV9 and TRBJ2-7; TRBD2 aligns across 11 bases. The CDR3 covers 16 residues. Germline CDR1 SGDLS, CDR2 YYNGEE. Unmatched junction bases numbered 6, after V lost 4 bases and J lost 0 bases. The CDR3 region has the DNA TGTGCCAGCAGCACCACAGGGACTAGCGGCTCCTACGAGCAGTACTTC. It translates to CASSTTGTSGSYEQYF.

V usage is TRBV7-3 and J usage is TRBJ2-1, with 12 nucleotides matching TRBD2. The germline V gene has CDR1 SGHTA and CDR2 FQGTGA. This CDR3 has 15 amino acids. V dropped 0 bases and J dropped 8; count of bases not matched to a gene: 2. The CDR3 protein is CASSLTTSGSHEQFF. The DNA of the CDR3 is TGTGCCAGCAGCTTAACGACTAGCGGGAGTCATGAGCAGTTCTTC.

The gene calls are TRBV5-7 and TRBJ2-1; the match to TRBD2 covers 9 bases. TRBV5-7 is flagged as an ORF with uncertain function. V was pared by 0 bases and J by 1 base, with 2 bases of the junction left unmatched. The CDR3 has 16 amino acids. The CDR3 nucleotides are TGTGCCAGCAGCTTGGGACTAGCGGCTTCCTACAATGAGCAGTTCTTC. As protein: CASSLGLAASYNEQFF.